What follows is one TCR beta chain and its context. This specimen comes from a study of blood T cell repertoires in COVID-19. Study-level background: Italy, Spain and the United States were the sources of the convalescent and acute COVID-19 samples. PBMCs, B-cell-depleted T cells, or T cells provided the cDNA or gDNA that made up the material.

The table came from immunoSEQ multiplex PCR; TCRdb's copy has only in-frame clones and leaves some out. The repertoire holds approximately 200,000 clones, 81% seen once, with roughly 8.7% in the top ten. The participants were between roughly 18 and 100 years old and came from fewer than 25 US areas. Recovery among Cohort 3 donors was established by two negative PCRs, clearance, or symptom resolution. From germline, CDR1 is SGHKS and CDR2 YYEKEE (reference sequence). After removal of 2 bases from V and 4 bases from J, the junction contained 1 base not matched to a gene. The CDR3 contains 13 residues. The TCR sequence derives from a man in his forties who had recovered from COVID-19. This sequence joins TRBV5-5 and TRBJ2-5, with 8 bases that match TRBD2. The material sequenced was PBMCs or T cells enriched from blood (not recorded which). CDR3 in amino acids: CASSFRGGETQYF. CDR3 nucleotides: TGTGCCAGCAGCTTCCGGGGGGGAGAGACCCAGTACTTC.